This T cell receptor beta chain was profiled in a study of T cell repertoires in cytomegalovirus infection. This clonotype was counted many times. The CDR3 loop spans 15 amino acids. The V segment lost 10 bases and the J segment 5 bases; nucleotides outside the gene matches: 12. MiXCR, run by TCRdb on the reads, gives a single entry per CDR3 protein. Of 250,000 or so distinct CDR3 sequences in the sample, around 15% are singletons; the top ten hold approximately 44%. The TCR comes from a human donor in good health (CMV status not recorded). Some clones in this sample may be carry-over from other donors' samples. The material sequenced was CD8+ T cells from PBMCs. The chain recombines TRBV12-3 or TRBV12-4 with TRBJ2-2; 8 positions match TRBD1. The CDR3 nucleotides read TGTGCCACCAGCCTAGGACAGGGATATACCGGGGAGCTGTTTTTT. This gives the protein CATSLGQGYTGELFF.